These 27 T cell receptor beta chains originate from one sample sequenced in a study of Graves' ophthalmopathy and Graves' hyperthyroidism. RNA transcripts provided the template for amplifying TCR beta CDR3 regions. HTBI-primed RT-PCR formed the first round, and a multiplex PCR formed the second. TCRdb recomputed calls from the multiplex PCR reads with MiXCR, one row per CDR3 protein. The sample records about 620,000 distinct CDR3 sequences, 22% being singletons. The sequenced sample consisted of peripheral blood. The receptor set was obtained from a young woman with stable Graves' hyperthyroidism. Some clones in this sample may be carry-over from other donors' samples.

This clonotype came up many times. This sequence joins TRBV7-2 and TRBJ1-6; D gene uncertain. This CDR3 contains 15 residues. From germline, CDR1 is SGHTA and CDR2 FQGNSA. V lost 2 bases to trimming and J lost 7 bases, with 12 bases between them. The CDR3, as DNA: TGTGCCAGCAGCTTACTTCAAGGTCCGAATTCACCCCTCCACTTT. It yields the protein CASSLLQGPNSPLHF.

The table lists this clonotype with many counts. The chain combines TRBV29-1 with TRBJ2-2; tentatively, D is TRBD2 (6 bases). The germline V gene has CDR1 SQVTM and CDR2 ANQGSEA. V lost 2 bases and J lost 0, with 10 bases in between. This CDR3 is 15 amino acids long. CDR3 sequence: CSVEYRGTNTGELFF. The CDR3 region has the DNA TGCAGCGTTGAATATCGGGGGACGAACACCGGGGAGCTGTTTTTT.

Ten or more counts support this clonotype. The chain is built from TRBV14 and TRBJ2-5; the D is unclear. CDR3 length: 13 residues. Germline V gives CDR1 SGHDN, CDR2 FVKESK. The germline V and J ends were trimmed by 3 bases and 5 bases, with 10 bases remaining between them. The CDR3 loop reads CASSQGRMETQYF. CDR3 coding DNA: TGTGCCAGCAGCCAGGGCAGGATGGAGACCCAGTACTTC. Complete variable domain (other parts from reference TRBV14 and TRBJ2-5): EAGVTQFPSHSVIEKGQTVTLRCDPISGHDNLYWYRRVMGKEIKFLLHFVKESKQDESGMPNNRFLAERTGGTYSTLKVQPAELEDSGVYFCASSQGRMETQYFGPGTRLLVL.

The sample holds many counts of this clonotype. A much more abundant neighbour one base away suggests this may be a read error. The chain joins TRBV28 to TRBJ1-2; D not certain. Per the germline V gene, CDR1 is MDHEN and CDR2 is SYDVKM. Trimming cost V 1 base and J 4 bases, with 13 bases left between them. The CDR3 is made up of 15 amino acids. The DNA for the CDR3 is TGTGCCAGCAGTTTATCTCCCGGTGCCATCTATGGCTACACCTTC. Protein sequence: CASSLSPGAIYGYTF.

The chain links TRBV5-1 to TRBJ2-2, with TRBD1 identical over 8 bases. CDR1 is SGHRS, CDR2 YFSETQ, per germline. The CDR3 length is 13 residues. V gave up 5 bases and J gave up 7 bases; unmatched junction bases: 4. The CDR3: CASRRTGNGELFF. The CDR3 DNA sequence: TGCGCCAGCAGACGGACAGGGAACGGGGAGCTGTTTTTT. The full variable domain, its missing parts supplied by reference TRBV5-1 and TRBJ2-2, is KAGVTQTPRYLIKTRGQQVTLSCSPISGHRSVSWYQQTPGQGLQFLFEYFSETQRNKGNFPGRFSGRQFSNSRSEMNVSTLELGDSALYLCASRRTGNGELFFGEGSRLTVL.

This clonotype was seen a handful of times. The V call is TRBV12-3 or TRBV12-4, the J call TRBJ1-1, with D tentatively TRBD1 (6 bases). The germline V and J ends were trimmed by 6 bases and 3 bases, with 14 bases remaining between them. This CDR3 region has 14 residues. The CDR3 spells CASSPSWGHTEAFF. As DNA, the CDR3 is TGTGCCAGCAGCCCTTCGTGGGGGCACACTGAAGCTTTCTTT.

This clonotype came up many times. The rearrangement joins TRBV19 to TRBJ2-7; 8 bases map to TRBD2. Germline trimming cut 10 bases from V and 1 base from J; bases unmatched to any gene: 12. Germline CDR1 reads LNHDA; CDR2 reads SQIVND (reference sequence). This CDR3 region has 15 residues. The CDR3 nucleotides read TGTGCCACCACCTATGGGAGCGGGGGATCCTACGAGCAGTACTTC. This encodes CATTYGSGGSYEQYF.

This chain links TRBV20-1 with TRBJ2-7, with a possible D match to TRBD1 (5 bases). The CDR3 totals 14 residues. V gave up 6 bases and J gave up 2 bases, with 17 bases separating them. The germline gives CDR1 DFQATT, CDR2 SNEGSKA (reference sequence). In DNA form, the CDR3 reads TGCAGTGCCCCTGGGGCTCACCCGCCCTACGAGCAGTACTTC. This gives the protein CSAPGAHPPYEQYF.

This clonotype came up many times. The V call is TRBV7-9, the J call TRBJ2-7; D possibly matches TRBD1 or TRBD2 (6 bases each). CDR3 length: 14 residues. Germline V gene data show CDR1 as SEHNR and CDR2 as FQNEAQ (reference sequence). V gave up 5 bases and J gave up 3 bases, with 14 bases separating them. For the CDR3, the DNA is TGTGCCAGCAGCCGCGGGGACATCGGCTACGAGCAGTACTTC. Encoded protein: CASSRGDIGYEQYF.

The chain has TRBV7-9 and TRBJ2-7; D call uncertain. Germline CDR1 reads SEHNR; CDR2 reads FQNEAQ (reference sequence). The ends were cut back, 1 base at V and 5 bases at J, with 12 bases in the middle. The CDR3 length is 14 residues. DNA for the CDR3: TGTGCCAGCAGCTTAGTTGGGAATCGGGACGAGCAGTACTTC. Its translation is CASSLVGNRDEQYF. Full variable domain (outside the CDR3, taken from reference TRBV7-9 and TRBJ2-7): DTGVSQNPRHKITKRGQNVTFRCDPISEHNRLYWYRQTLGQGPEFLTYFQNEAQLEKSRLLSDRFSAERPKGSFSTLEIQRTEQGDSAMYLCASSLVGNRDEQYFGPGTRLTVT.

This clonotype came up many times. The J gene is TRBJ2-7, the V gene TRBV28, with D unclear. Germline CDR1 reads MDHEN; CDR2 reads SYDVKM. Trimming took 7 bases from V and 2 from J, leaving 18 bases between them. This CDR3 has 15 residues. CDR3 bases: TGTGCCAGCACTCACCCCGATCGGCAGGCCTACGAGCAGTACTTC. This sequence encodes CASTHPDRQAYEQYF.

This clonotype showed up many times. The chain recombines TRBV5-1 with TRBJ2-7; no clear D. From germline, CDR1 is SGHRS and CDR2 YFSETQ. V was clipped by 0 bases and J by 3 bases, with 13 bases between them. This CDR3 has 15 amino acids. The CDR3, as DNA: TGCGCCAGCAGCTTGGGAGTCGATTACCACTACGAGCAGTACTTC. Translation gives CASSLGVDYHYEQYF.

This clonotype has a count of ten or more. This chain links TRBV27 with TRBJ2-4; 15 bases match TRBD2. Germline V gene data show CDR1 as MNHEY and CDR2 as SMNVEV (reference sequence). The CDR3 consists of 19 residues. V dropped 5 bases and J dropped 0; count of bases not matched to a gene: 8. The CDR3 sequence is CASSTPGLAGGLAKNIQYF. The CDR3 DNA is TGTGCCAGCAGTACCCCGGGACTAGCGGGAGGTTTAGCCAAAAACATTCAGTACTTC.

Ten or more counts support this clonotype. The CDR3 DNA reads TGTGCCAGCAGTTACTACCCCGCGGACAGTACCTACGGCAATCAGCCCCAGCATTTT. Translating it yields CASSYYPADSTYGNQPQHF. The rearrangement uses TRBV6-2 or TRBV6-3 and TRBJ1-5; possible D gene TRBD1, 6 bases. V lost 1 base and J 2 bases, leaving 21 bases between the germline ends. The CDR3 spans 19 residues. CDR1 and CDR2 (germline): MNHEY, SVGEGT.

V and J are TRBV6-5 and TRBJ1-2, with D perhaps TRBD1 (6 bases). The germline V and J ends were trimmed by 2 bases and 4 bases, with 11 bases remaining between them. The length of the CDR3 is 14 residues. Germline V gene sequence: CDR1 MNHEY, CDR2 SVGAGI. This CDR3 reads CASSYVRDTYGYTF. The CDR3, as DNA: TGTGCCAGCAGTTACGTCCGGGACACCTATGGCTACACCTTC.

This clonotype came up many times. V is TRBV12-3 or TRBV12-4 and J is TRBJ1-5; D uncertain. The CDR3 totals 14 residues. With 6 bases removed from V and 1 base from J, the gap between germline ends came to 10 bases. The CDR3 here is CASSYTPSNQPQHF. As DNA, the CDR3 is TGTGCCAGCAGCTACACCCCGAGCAATCAGCCCCAGCATTTT.

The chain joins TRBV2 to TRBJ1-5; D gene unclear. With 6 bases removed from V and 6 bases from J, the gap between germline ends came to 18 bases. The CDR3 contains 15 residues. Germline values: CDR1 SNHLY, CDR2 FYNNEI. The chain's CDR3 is CASREISGRGQPQHF. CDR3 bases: TGTGCCAGCAGGGAAATCAGCGGGCGCGGTCAGCCCCAGCATTTT.

CDR3 coding DNA: TGTGCCAGCAGCGCTTGGGACAGGGGAAACACTGAAGCTTTCTTT. This encodes CASSAWDRGNTEAFF. The J gene is TRBJ1-1, the V gene TRBV7-9, with 10 positions matching TRBD1. The ends lost 5 bases at V and 2 bases at J; junction bases unmatched: 5. The CDR3 sequence is 15 residues long. Germline V gene data show CDR1 as SEHNR and CDR2 as FQNEAQ (reference sequence).

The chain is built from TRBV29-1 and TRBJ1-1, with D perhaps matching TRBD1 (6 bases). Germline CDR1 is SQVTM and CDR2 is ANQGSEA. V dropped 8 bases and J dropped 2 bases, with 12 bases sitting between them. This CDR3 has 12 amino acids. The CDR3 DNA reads TGCAGCTTCAGGACAGACAACACTGAAGCTTTCTTT. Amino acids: CSFRTDNTEAFF.

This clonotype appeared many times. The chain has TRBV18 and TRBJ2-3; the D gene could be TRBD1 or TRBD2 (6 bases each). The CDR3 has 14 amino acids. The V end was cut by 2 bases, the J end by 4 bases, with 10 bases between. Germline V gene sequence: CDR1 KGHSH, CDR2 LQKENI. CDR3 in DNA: TGTGCCAGCTCACCAAAGGGGGGCGCAGATACGCAGTATTTT. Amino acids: CASSPKGGADTQYF.

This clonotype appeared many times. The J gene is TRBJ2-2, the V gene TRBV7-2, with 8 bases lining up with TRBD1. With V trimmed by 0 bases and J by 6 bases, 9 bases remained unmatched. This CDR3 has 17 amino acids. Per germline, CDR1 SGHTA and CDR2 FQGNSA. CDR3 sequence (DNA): TGTGCCAGCAGCTTAGCAGGGCAGGGGGCGTCAGCCGGGGAGCTGTTTTTT. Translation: CASSLAGQGASAGELFF. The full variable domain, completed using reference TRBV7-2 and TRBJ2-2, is GAGVSQSPSNKVTEKGKDVELRCDPISGHTALYWYRQSLGQGLEFLIYFQGNSAPDKSGLPSDRFSAERTGGSVSTLTIQRTQQEDSAVYLCASSLAGQGASAGELFFGEGSRLTVL.

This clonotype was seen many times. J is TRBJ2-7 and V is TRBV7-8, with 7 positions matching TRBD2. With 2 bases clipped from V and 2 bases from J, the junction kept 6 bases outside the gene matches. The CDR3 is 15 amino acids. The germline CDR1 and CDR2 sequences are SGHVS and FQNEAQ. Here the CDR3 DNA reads TGTGCCAGCAGCTTAAATAGCGGGCAAACCTACGAGCAGTACTTC. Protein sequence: CASSLNSGQTYEQYF. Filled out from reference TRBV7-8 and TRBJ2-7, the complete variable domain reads GAGVSQSPRYKVAKRGQDVALRCDPISGHVSLFWYQQALGQGPEFLTYFQNEAQLDKSGLPSDRFFAERPEGSVSTLKIQRTQQEDSAVYLCASSLNSGQTYEQYFGPGTRLTVT.

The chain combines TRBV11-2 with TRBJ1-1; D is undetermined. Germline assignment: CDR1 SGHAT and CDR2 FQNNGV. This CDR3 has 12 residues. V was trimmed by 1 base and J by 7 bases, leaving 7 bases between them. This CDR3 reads CASSLAIGEAFF. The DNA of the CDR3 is TGTGCCAGCAGCTTAGCGATCGGTGAAGCTTTCTTT.

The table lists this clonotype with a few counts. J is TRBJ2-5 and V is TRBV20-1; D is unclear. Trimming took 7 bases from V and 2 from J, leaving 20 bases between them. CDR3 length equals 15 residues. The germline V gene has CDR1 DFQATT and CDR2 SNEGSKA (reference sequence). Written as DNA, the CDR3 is TGCAGTGTTAGTGGGTTCTTGGCGGAACAAGAGACCCAGTACTTC. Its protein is CSVSGFLAEQETQYF.

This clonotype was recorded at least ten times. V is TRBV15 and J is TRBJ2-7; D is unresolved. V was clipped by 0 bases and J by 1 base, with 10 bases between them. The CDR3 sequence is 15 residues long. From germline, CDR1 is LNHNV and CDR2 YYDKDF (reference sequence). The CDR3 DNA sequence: TGTGCCACCAGCAGAGATCCAGTGATGTCCTACGAGCAGTACTTC. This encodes CATSRDPVMSYEQYF.

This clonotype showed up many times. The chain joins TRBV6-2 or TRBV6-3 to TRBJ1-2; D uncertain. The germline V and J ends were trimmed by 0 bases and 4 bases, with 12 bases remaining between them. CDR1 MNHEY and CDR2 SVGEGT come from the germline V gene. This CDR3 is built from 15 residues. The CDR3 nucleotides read TGTGCCAGCAGTTACTCGGGCGGGATACCCTATGGCTACACCTTC. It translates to CASSYSGGIPYGYTF.

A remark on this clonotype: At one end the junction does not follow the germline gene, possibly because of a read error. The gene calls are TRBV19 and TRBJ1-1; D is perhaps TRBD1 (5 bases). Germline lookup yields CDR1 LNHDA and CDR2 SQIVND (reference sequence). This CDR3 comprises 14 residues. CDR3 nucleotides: TGTGCCAGTAGTGCTTTAGCATGGGGCAACAACGCGGTCTTT. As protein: CASSALAWGNNAVF.